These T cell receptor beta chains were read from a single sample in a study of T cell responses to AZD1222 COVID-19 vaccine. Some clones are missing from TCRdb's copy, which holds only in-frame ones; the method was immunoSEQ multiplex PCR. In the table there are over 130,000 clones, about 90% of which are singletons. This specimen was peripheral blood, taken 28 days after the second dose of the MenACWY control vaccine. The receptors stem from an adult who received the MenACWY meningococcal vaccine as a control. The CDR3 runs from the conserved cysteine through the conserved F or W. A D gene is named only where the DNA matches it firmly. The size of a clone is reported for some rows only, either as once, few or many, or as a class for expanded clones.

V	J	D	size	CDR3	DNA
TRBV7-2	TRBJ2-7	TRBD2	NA	CASSIGGSYEQYF	TGTGCCAGCAGCATCGGGGGGTCCTACGAGCAGTACTTC
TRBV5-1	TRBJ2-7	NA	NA	CASSLWASGQGRTYEQYF	TGCGCCAGCAGCTTGTGGGCCTCGGGTCAGGGGCGAACCTACGAGCAGTACTTC
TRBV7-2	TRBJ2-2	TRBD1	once	CASRPAGGGTGELFF	TGTGCCAGCAGACCTGCAGGGGGCGGGACCGGGGAGCTGTTTTTT
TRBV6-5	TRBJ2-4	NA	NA	CASSYGDPRNIQYF	TGTGCCAGCAGTTACGGGGACCCACGGAACATTCAGTACTTC
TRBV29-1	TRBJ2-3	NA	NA	CSAQLPGTDTQYF	TGCAGCGCCCAGCTTCCAGGCACAGATACGCAGTATTTT
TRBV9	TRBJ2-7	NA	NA	CASSVGSRGVSEQYF	TGTGCCAGCAGCGTAGGGTCCAGGGGAGTAAGCGAGCAGTACTTC
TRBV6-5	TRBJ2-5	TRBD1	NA	CASSMDRGETQYF	TGTGCCAGCAGCATGGACAGGGGTGAGACCCAGTACTTC
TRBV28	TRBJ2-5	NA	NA	CASTWGAQETQYF	TGTGCCAGCACTTGGGGGGCTCAAGAGACCCAGTACTTC
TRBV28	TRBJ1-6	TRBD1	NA	CASISPGQGASPLHF	TGTGCCAGCATTAGTCCGGGACAGGGCGCTTCACCCCTCCACTTT
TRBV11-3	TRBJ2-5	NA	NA	CASSPGDRREVTQYF	TGTGCCAGCAGCCCCGGAGACAGGCGGGAAGTGACCCAGTACTTC
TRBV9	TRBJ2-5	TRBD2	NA	CASSVLGWDTGTSGQETQYF	TGTGCCAGCAGCGTACTCGGTTGGGATACCGGGACTAGCGGCCAAGAGACCCAGTACTTC
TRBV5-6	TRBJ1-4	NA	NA	CASSLASGEGEKLFF	TGTGCCAGCAGCTTGGCCTCCGGGGAGGGTGAAAAACTGTTTTTT
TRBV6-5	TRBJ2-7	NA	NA	CASSTPSEQYF	TGTGCCAGCAGTACCCCCTCAGAGCAGTACTTC
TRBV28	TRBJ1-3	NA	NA	CASSSHQGFGIYF	TGTGCCAGCAGTTCCCACCAGGGTTTCGGCATATATTTT
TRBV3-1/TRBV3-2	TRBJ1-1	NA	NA	CASSQGGVLNTEAFF	TGTGCCAGCAGCCAAGGGGGGGTTTTAAACACTGAAGCTTTCTTT
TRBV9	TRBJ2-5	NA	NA	CASSPRGEPETQYF	TGTGCCAGCAGCCCCAGGGGTGAGCCGGAGACCCAGTACTTC
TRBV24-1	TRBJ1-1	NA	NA	CATSDTFLAGRFKAEAFF	TGTGCCACCAGTGACACTTTCTTGGCAGGGCGGTTTAAGGCTGAAGCTTTCTTT
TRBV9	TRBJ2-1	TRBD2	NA	CASSVSTGTSGNEQFF	TGTGCCAGCAGCGTTTCCACCGGGACTAGCGGAAATGAGCAGTTCTTC
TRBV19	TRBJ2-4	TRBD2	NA	CASMSGGLAKNIQYF	TGTGCCAGTATGTCGGGAGGGCTAGCCAAAAACATTCAGTACTTC
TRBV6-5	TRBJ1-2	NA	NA	CASREGLRGYTF	TGTGCCAGCAGAGAGGGACTGCGGGGCTACACCTTC
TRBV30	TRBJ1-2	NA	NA	CAWIQSGDGYTF	TGTGCCTGGATACAATCGGGAGATGGCTACACCTTC
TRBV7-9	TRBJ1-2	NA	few	CASSLAQGYGYTF	TGTGCCAGCAGCCTCGCCCAGGGTTATGGCTACACCTTC
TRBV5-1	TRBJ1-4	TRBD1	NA	CASSSGQGGEKLFF	TGCGCCAGCAGCTCGGGACAGGGGGGCGAAAAACTGTTTTTT
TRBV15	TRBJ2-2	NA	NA	CATSNLQGRNGELFF	TGTGCCACCAGCAACCTACAGGGAAGAAACGGGGAGCTGTTTTTT
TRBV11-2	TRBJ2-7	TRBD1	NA	CASSTSRGYEQYF	TGTGCCAGCAGCACATCCAGGGGGTACGAGCAGTACTTC
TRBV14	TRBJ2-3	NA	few	CASSQIRGGTDTQYF	TGTGCCAGCAGCCAAATTCGGGGAGGCACAGATACGCAGTATTTT
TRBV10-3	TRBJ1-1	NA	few	CAISESSADREAFF	TGTGCCATCAGTGAGTCGAGCGCAGATCGAGAAGCTTTCTTT